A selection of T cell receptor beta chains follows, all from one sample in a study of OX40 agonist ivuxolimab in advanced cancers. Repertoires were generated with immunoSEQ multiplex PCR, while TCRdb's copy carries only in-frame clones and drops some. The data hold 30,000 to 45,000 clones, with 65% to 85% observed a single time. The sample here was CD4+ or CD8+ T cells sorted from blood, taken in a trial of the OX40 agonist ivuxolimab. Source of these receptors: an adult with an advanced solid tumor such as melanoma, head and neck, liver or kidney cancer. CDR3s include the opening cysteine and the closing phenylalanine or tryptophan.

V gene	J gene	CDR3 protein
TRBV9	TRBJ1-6	CASSVEGNPPLHF
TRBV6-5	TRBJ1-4	CASSYSDRVEKLFF
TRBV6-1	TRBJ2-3	CASRDVELGPDTQYF
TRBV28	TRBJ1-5	CASRTFLVSNQPQHF
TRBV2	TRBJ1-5	CASSSDRSINQPQHF
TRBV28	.	CASTTGAEQYF
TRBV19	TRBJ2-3	CASSIATMNTDTQYF
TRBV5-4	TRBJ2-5	CASSYRDQETQYF
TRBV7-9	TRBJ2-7	CASSSSTGLLSDEQYF
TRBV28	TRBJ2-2	CASSFVRVGTGELFF
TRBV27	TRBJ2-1	CASSLQQGGEQFF
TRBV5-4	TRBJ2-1	CASSLEGFNEQFF
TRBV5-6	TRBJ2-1	CASSLEADEQFF
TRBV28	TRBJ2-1	CASSSDTTPYNEQFF
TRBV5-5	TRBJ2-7	CASSLEAGGIDEQYF
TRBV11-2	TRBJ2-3	CASSLVVGRGRDTQYF
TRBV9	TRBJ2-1	CASSVTSGRPSSYNEQFF
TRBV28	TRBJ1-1	CASSPSAGLLNTEAFF
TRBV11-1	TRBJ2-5	CASSLGLAGGETQYF
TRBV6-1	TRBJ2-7	CASSEYDRAYEQYF
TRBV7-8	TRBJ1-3	CASSLNVPGLPSGNTIYF